A selection of T cell receptor beta chains follows, all from one sample in a study of blood T cell repertoires in COVID-19. Clones were read by immunoSEQ multiplex PCR, and TCRdb kept only the in-frame ones, dropping some. The table lists about 140,000 clones, 60% to 85% of them singletons. The specimen was peripheral blood. These receptors all stem from an elderly woman with active or convalescent COVID-19. Both conserved end residues are part of each CDR3.

V	J	CDR3
TRBV14	TRBJ1-2	CASSQDLGPYGYTF
TRBV2	TRBJ2-5	CASSYGLAGGQETQYF
TRBV27	TRBJ1-1	CASRPGGARTEAFF
TRBV5-1	TRBJ2-7	CASSLVWESGEQYF
TRBV5-1	TRBJ2-1	CASSSNTGGTVKFF
TRBV19	TRBJ1-2	CASSLRQGFLGYTF
TRBV2	TRBJ2-3	CASSDLGVNQDTQYF
TRBV10-3	TRBJ2-1	CAISESPAGNNEQFF
TRBV5-1	TRBJ2-7	CASRVGTGLGEQYF
TRBV7-8	TRBJ2-5	CASSSLGGIGGETQYF
TRBV7-9	TRBJ2-5	CASSPFGGDGETQYF
TRBV27	TRBJ2-7	CASSFMLGVYEQYF
TRBV4-3	TRBJ1-2	CASSQDYGDRVYGYTF
TRBV11-2	TRBJ1-6	CASSLAHLPGSSYNSPLHF
TRBV25-1	TRBJ2-2	CASGDSRTKNTGELFF
TRBV10-3	TRBJ1-6	CAISDRGSSYNSPLHF
TRBV7-6	TRBJ1-5	CASSSLPGQGLDQPQHF
TRBV9	TRBJ1-2	CASSVPGGGYGYTF
TRBV27	TRBJ2-5	CASKAESGGADETQYF
TRBV5-1	TRBJ2-5	CASSLTGAQETQYF
TRBV6-5	TRBJ2-7	CASSYSGQGAGEQYF
TRBV27	TRBJ1-2	CASRDSSYGYTF
TRBV7-8	TRBJ1-1	CASGTWAVNTEAFF
TRBV30	TRBJ2-5	CAWSAWGAGKGETQYF
TRBV6-6	TRBJ1-2	CASRLSQVGGYTF
TRBV11-2	TRBJ2-3	CASSLASRGGRDTQYF
TRBV6-2/TRBV6-3	TRBJ1-2	CASSGQGQYGYTF
TRBV7-2	TRBJ2-1	CASSFQVVNEQFF
TRBV7-2	TRBJ2-7	CASSLGGSSSYEQYF
TRBV6-5	TRBJ2-5	CASSDFETQYF
TRBV18	TRBJ2-2	CASSLRGQGGTGELFF
TRBV5-6	TRBJ2-5	CASSLAVAAKETQYF
TRBV25-1	TRBJ1-6	CASSDGRQGSSYNSPLHF
TRBV4-3	TRBJ2-3	CASSQDRGQGFFTDTQYF
TRBV11-1	TRBJ2-1	CASSLFGTYNEQFF
TRBV28	TRBJ2-1	CASRLDRVKPEQFF
TRBV5-6	TRBJ2-3	CASSSLAAWGDTQYF
TRBV3-1/TRBV3-2	TRBJ2-7	CASSQVVYRINYEQYF
TRBV5-1	TRBJ2-3	CASSLAGGTDTQYF
TRBV18	TRBJ2-4	CASSPTGTGVLAKNIQYF
TRBV5-1	TRBJ1-1	CASSPGTGNTEAFF
TRBV12-1	TRBJ1-4	CASILRGAQNEKLFF
TRBV7-6	TRBJ1-5	CASSLGAGLNQPQHF
TRBV2	TRBJ2-2	CASSVLTSSGELFF
TRBV19	TRBJ1-1	CASRLQWGNTEAFF
TRBV13	TRBJ2-1	CASSFTGSSYNEQFF
TRBV9	TRBJ1-5	CASSEDRDQPQHF
TRBV2	TRBJ1-1	CASRRGWTEAFF
TRBV4-1	TRBJ2-5	CASKRVWKETQYF
TRBV9	TRBJ2-3	CASSMPSGASSTDTQYF
TRBV30	TRBJ1-2	CAWSAGQGLYGYTF